This TCR beta chain was captured by sequencing in a study of shared clonotypes between healthy human individuals. Study results and caveats: Non-shared clonotypes displayed generation probabilities falling below those of clonotypes present in all four donors.

Points on this clone: Its antigen is undetermined.

Replicate PCRs run on sorted subsets employed around 200 ng DNA, approximately 30,000 T cell genomes. Original analysis: Filtering was not the same, since immunoSEQ gave junction-only sequences without quality scores. The method was immunoSEQ multiplex PCR; TCRdb's version includes in-frame clones alone and lacks a portion of them. V, J and clone size derive from that table, while D and trimming were established from the DNA sequence. The sample records under 700,000 clones, approximately 96% being singletons. Terminally differentiated effector memory CD45RA+ cells were excluded from the naive CD8 cells, which were CD45RO-negative and positively selected for CCR7. Every donor was a Caucasian adult from Nashville, Tennessee. Germline V gene sequence: CDR1 MDHEN, CDR2 SYDVKM. V was clipped by 5 bases and J by 4 bases; unmatched bases: 7. This CDR3 contains 14 residues.

This chain connects TRBV28 to TRBJ1-2; the match to TRBD1 covers 7 bases. This TCR was recovered from a woman in her twenties or thirties in good health. The sequencing sample was made of naive CD8+ T cells sorted from blood. CDR3 loop: CASSLRAGGYGYTF. CDR3 DNA sequence: TGTGCCAGCAGTCTTCGGGCAGGGGGCTATGGCTACACCTTC.